What follows are 8 T cell receptor beta chains derived from one specimen sequenced in a study of cytomegalovirus exposure and HLA in healthy donors. This PCR relied on a set of 60 Vbeta primers and 13 Jbeta primers. Sequencing used immunoSEQ multiplex PCR; TCRdb keeps in-frame clones, though not all of them. Among 200,000 or so clones listed, approximately 81% were seen once. The sequencing input was PBMCs. These receptors all stem from a human donor in good health.

This clone was seen only once. DNA of the CDR3: TGTGCCAGCAGCCTGGGACAGCTCCTGTCGGGCACTGAAGCTTTCTTT. Encoded protein: CASSLGQLLSGTEAFF. V gene TRBV11-1 combines with J gene TRBJ1-1, with TRBD1 matching over 7 bases. CDR3 length equals 16 residues. V was pared by 5 bases and J by 4 bases, with 13 bases of the junction left unmatched. The germline gives CDR1 SGHAT, CDR2 FQDESV (reference sequence).

The V call is TRBV19, the J call TRBJ2-7, with a possible D match to TRBD2 (6 bases). The V and J ends lost 1 base and 6 bases respectively, with 10 bases between them. Germline CDR1 and CDR2: LNHDA and SQIVND (reference sequence). The CDR3 spans 13 residues. CDR3 nucleotide sequence: TGTGCCAGTAGTATAGGGGGAGCGGGCGAGCAGTACTTC. Residues: CASSIGGAGEQYF. Using reference TRBV19 and TRBJ2-7 for the parts outside the CDR3, the full variable domain is DGGITQSPKYLFRKEGQNVTLSCEQNLNHDAMYWYRQDPGQGLRLIYYSQIVNDFQKGDIAEGYSVSREKKESFPLTVTSAQKNPTAFYLCASSIGGAGEQYFGPGTRLTVT.

This chain uses TRBV14 with TRBJ2-3, with TRBD2 matching 12 bases. The CDR3 runs 15 residues. CDR1 is SGHDN and CDR2 is FVKESK in the germline V gene. Trimming took 4 bases from V and 5 from J; bases not matched to a gene: 4. CDR3 sequence (DNA): TGTGCCAGCAGCCTCGGACTAGCGGGACGAGATACGCAGTATTTT. Protein: CASSLGLAGRDTQYF.

The rearrangement uses TRBV4-1 and TRBJ1-5, with 10 bases identical to TRBD1. Germline V CDR1 and CDR2: MGHRA, YSYEKL. The CDR3 contains 15 residues. The junction had 3 bases not matched to a gene; V was cut back by 3 bases and J by 4 bases. CDR3 sequence reads: CASSHGTGVNQPQHF. CDR3 DNA sequence: TGCGCCAGCAGCCATGGGACAGGGGTTAATCAGCCCCAGCATTTT.

The CDR3 nucleotides are TGTGCCAGCAGCAAGGACAGGGGGCAAACTGAAGCTTTCTTT. This encodes CASSKDRGQTEAFF. The chain has TRBV21-1 and TRBJ1-1; TRBD1 is the table's D call and was not checked against the DNA. TRBV21-1 is a pseudogene locus. The CDR3 spans 14 residues.

The chain combines TRBV4-1 with TRBJ2-7; 9 bases fit TRBD1. Germline loops: CDR1 MGHRA, CDR2 YSYEKL. Trimming took 2 bases from V and 6 from J; bases not matched to a gene: 8. The CDR3 totals 15 residues. This CDR3 reads CASSQLPGTGSEQYF. CDR3 nucleotide sequence: TGCGCCAGCAGCCAACTGCCCGGGACAGGGTCCGAGCAGTACTTC.

The gene calls are TRBV6-5 and TRBJ1-1; 9 bases are shared with TRBD1. Germline V gene sequence: CDR1 MNHEY, CDR2 SVGAGI. The ends lost 3 bases at V and 4 bases at J; junction bases unmatched: 9. CDR3 length: 16 amino acids. Here the CDR3 DNA reads TGTGCCAGCAGTTATTCTACAGGGGGCGCGGGCACTGAAGCTTTCTTT. Encoded protein: CASSYSTGGAGTEAFF.

The CDR3 sequence is CASSPTSGTRFGKQYF. The CDR3 region has the DNA TGTGCCAGCAGCCCCACATCCGGGACACGGTTCGGGAAGCAGTACTTC. The rearrangement links TRBV7-2 to TRBJ2-7, with D tentatively TRBD1 (6 bases). V shed 5 bases and J shed 8 bases, with 25 bases lying between them. CDR3 size: 16 residues. The germline CDR1 and CDR2 sequences are SGHTA and FQGNSA.